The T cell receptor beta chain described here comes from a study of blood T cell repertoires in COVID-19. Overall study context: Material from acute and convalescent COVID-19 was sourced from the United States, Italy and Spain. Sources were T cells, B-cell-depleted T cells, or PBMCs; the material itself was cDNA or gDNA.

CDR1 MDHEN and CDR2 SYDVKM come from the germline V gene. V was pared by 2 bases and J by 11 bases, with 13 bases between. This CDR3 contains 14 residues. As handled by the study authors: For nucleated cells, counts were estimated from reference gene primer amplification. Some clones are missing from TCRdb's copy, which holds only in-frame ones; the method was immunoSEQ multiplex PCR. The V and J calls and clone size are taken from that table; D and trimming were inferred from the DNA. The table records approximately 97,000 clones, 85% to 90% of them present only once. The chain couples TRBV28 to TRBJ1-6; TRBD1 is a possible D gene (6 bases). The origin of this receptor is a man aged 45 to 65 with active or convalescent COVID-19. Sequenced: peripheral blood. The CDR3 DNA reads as TGTGCCAGCAGTTTAAGGCAGGGGTCTACACCCCTCCACTTT. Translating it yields CASSLRQGSTPLHF. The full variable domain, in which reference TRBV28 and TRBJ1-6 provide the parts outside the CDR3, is DVKVTQSSRYLVKRTGEKVFLECVQDMDHENMFWYRQDPGLGLRLIYFSYDVKMKEKGDIPEGYSVSREKKERFSLILESASTNQTSMYLCASSLRQGSTPLHFGNGTRLTVT.